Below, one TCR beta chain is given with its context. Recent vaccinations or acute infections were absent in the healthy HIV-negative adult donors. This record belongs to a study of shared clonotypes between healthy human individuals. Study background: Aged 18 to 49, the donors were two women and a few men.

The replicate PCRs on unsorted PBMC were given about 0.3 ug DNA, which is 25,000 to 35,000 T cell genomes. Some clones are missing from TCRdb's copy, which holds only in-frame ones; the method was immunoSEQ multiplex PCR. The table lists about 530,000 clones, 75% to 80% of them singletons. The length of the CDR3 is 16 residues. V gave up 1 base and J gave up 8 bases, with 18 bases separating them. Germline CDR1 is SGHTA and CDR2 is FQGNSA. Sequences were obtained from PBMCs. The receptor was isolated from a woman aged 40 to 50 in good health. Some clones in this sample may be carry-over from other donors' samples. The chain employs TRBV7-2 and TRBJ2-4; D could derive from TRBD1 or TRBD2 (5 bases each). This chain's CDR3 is CASSLGHVGTGDIQYF. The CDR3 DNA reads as TGTGCCAGCAGCTTAGGGCATGTCGGGACCGGGGACATTCAGTACTTC.